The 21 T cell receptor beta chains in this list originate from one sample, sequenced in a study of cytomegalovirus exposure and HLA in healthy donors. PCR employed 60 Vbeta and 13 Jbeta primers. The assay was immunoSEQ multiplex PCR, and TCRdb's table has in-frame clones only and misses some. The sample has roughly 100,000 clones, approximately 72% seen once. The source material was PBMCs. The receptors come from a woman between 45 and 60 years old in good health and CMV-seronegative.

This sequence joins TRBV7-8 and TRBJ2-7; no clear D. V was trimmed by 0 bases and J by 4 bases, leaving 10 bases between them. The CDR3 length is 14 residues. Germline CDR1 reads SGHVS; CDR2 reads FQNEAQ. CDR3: CASSLAENGYEQYF. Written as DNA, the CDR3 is TGTGCCAGCAGCTTAGCAGAGAACGGGTACGAGCAGTACTTC. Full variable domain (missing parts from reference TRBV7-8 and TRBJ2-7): GAGVSQSPRYKVAKRGQDVALRCDPISGHVSLFWYQQALGQGPEFLTYFQNEAQLDKSGLPSDRFFAERPEGSVSTLKIQRTQQEDSAVYLCASSLAENGYEQYFGPGTRLTVT.

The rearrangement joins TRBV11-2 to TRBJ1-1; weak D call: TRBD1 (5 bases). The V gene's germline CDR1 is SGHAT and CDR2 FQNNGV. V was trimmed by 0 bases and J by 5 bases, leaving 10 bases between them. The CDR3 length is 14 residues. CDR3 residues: CASSLDPGDTEAFF. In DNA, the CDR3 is TGTGCCAGCAGCTTAGACCCGGGGGATACTGAAGCTTTCTTT.

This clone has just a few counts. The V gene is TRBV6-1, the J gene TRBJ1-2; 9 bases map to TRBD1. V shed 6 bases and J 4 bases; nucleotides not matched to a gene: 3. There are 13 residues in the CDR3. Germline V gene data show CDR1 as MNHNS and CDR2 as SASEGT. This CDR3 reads CASSLDRGYGYTF. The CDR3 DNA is TGTGCCAGCAGCCTGGACAGGGGCTATGGCTACACCTTC.

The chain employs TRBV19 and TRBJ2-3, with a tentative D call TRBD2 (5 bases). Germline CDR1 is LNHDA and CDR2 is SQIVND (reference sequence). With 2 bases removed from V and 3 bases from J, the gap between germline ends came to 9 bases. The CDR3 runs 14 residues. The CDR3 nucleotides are TGTGCCAGTAGTATACGGGATGATACAGATACGCAGTATTTT. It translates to CASSIRDDTDTQYF.

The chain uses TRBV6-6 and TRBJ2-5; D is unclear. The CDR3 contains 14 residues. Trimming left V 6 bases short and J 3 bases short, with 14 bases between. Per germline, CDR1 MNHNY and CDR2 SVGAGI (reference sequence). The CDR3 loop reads CASSRPPTKETQYF. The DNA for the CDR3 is TGTGCCAGCAGCCGGCCGCCGACAAAAGAGACCCAGTACTTC.

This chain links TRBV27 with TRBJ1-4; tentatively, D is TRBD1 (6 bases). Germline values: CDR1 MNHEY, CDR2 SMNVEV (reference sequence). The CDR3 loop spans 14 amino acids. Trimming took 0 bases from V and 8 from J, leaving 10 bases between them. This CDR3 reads CASSLSQGREKLFF. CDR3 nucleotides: TGTGCCAGCAGTTTATCCCAGGGGCGAGAAAAACTGTTTTTT.

The CDR3 protein is CASSFRVSGANVLTF. As DNA, the CDR3 is TGTGCCAGCAGCTTCAGGGTTTCCGGGGCCAACGTCCTGACTTTC. The chain is built from TRBV7-2 and TRBJ2-6; perhaps TRBD1 as D (5 bases). The CDR3 is 15 amino acids. Trimming took 3 bases from V and 4 from J, leaving 10 bases between them. Germline loops: CDR1 SGHTA, CDR2 FQGNSA.

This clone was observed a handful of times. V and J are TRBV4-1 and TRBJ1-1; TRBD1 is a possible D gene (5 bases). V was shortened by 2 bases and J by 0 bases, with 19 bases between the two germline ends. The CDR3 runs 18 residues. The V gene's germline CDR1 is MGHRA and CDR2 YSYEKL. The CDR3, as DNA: TGCGCCAGCAGCCAATATTTTAGGGGCGGGGGTATGAACACTGAAGCTTTCTTT. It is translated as CASSQYFRGGGMNTEAFF.

In DNA form, the CDR3 reads TGTGCCAGCAGCCCCCAGACAGGGGCCTACAATGAGCAGTTCTTC. This translates into CASSPQTGAYNEQFF. The chain is built from TRBV7-3 and TRBJ2-1; 8 bases align to TRBD1. J was trimmed by 2 bases and V by 5 bases; bases with no gene match: 5. The CDR3 has 15 amino acids. Germline values: CDR1 SGHTA, CDR2 FQGTGA. Filled out from reference TRBV7-3 and TRBJ2-1, the complete variable domain reads GAGVSQTPSNKVTEKGKYVELRCDPISGHTALYWYRQSLGQGPEFLIYFQGTGAADDSGLPNDRFFAVRPEGSVSTLKIQRTERGDSAVYLCASSPQTGAYNEQFFGPGTRLTVL.

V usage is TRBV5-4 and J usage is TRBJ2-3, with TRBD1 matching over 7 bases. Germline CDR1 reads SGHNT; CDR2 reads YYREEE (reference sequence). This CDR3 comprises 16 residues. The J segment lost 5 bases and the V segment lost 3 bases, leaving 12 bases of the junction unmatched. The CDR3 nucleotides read TGTGCCAGCAGCTACGGACCGCAAACAGGGGTAGATACGCAGTATTTT. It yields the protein CASSYGPQTGVDTQYF.

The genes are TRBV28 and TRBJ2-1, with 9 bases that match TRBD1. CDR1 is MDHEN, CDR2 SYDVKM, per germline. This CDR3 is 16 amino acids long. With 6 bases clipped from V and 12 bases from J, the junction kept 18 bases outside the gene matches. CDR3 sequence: CASSPSVPGQGRGQFF. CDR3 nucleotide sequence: TGTGCCAGCAGCCCGAGCGTCCCGGGACAGGGTAGGGGGCAGTTCTTC.

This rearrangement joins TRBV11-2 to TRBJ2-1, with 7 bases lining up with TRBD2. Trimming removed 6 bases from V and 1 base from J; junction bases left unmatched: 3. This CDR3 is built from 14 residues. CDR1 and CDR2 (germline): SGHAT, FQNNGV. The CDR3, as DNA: TGTGCCAGCAGAGGACTAGATTCCTACAATGAGCAGTTCTTC. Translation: CASRGLDSYNEQFF.

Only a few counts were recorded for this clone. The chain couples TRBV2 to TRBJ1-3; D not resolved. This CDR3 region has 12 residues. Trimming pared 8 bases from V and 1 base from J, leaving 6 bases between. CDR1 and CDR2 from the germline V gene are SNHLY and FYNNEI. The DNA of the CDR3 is TGTGCCAGCGGTCAGTCTGGAAACACCATATATTTT. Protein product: CASGQSGNTIYF.

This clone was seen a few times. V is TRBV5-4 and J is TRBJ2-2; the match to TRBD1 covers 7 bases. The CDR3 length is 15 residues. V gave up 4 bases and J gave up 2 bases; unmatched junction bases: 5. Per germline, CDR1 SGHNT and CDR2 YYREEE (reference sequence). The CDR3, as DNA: TGTGCCAGCAGCGCAGGACAGGCAAACACCGGGGAGCTGTTTTTT. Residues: CASSAGQANTGELFF.

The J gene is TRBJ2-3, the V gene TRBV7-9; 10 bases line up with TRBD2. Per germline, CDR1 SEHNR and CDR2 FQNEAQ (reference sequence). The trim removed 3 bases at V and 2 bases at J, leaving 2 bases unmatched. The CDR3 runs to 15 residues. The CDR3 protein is CASSLLAGVTDTQYF. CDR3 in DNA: TGTGCCAGCAGCTTGCTAGCGGGAGTCACAGATACGCAGTATTTT.

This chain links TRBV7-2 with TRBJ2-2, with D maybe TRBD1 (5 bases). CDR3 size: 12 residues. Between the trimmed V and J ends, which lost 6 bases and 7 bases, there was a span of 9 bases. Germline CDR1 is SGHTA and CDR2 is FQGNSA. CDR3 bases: TGTGCCAGCAGAGTCAGGGTCGGGGAGCTGTTTTTT. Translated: CASRVRVGELFF.

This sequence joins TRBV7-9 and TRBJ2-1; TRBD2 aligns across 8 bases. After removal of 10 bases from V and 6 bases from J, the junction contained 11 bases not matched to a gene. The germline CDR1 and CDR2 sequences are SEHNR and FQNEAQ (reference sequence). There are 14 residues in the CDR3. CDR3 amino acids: CATGQSGSFNEQFF. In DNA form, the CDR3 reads TGTGCCACAGGCCAAAGCGGGAGCTTCAATGAGCAGTTCTTC.

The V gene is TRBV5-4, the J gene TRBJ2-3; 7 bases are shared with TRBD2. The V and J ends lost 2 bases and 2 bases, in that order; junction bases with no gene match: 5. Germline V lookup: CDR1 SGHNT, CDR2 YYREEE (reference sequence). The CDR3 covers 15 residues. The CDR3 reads CASSFTSVYTDTQYF. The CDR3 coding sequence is TGTGCCAGCAGCTTCACTAGCGTTTACACAGATACGCAGTATTTT.

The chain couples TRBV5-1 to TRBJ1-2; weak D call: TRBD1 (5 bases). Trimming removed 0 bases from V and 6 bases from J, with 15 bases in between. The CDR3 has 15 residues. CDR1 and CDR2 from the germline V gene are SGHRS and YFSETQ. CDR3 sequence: CASSLDRPPGDGYTF. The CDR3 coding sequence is TGCGCCAGCAGCTTGGATAGGCCTCCGGGGGATGGCTACACCTTC.

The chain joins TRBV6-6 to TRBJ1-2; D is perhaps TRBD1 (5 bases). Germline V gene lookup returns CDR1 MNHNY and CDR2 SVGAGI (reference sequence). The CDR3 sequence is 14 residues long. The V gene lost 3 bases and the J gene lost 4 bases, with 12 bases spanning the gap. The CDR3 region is CASSYSDGGYGYTF. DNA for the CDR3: TGTGCCAGCAGTTATTCCGACGGGGGCTATGGCTACACCTTC.

The CDR3 sequence: CASSLGSSGKNIQYF. In nucleotides, the CDR3 is TGTGCCAGCAGTTTGGGATCTAGCGGCAAAAACATTCAGTACTTC. V and J are TRBV27 and TRBJ2-4; TRBD2 aligns across 7 bases. This CDR3 has 15 residues. With V trimmed by 3 bases and J by 3 bases, 5 bases remained unmatched. Germline loops: CDR1 MNHEY, CDR2 SMNVEV (reference sequence).